Listed below are T cell receptor beta chains from one sample, sequenced in a study of blood T cell repertoires in COVID-19. Using immunoSEQ multiplex PCR, the repertoire was profiled, and TCRdb retains in-frame clones only, with some absent. The data show 85,000 to 95,000 clones, 87% seen once. Material: peripheral blood. Receptors were obtained from a human donor with acute or convalescent COVID-19. The donor label of this sample is uncertain. CDR3s include the opening cysteine and the closing phenylalanine or tryptophan. Fields, in order: clone size, D gene, J gene, V gene, CDR3 DNA, CDR3 protein. D genes are given only for firm matches. Size is stated for part of the rows, as once, few or many counts, or as a class when the clone is expanded.

clone size: NA; D gene: TRBD1; J gene: TRBJ2-1; V gene: TRBV28; CDR3 DNA: TGTGCCAGCTACCTAGGGACAGGGCGCTACAATGAGCAGTTCTTC; CDR3 protein: CASYLGTGRYNEQFF
clone size: once; D gene: NA; J gene: TRBJ2-5; V gene: TRBV6-5; CDR3 DNA: TGTGCCAGCAAGGGGTTCACTGCGGAGACCCAGTACTTC; CDR3 protein: CASKGFTAETQYF
clone size: few; D gene: TRBD1; J gene: TRBJ2-7; V gene: TRBV2; CDR3 DNA: TGTGCCAGCAGTAAAGGAAGACAGGGGGGGACCTACGAGCAGTACTTC; CDR3 protein: CASSKGRQGGTYEQYF
clone size: once; D gene: TRBD2; J gene: TRBJ2-1; V gene: TRBV7-3; CDR3 DNA: TGTGCCAGCGGGAGCGGGGGATACAATGAGCAGTTCTTC; CDR3 protein: CASGSGGYNEQFF
clone size: NA; D gene: TRBD1; J gene: TRBJ1-5; V gene: TRBV5-1; CDR3 DNA: TGCGCCAGCAGCCGACAGGGGTATAGCAATCAGCCCCAGCATTTT; CDR3 protein: CASSRQGYSNQPQHF
clone size: NA; D gene: TRBD2; J gene: TRBJ2-1; V gene: TRBV11-2; CDR3 DNA: TGTGCCAGCAGCTTTTTAGCGGGGGGCAATGAGCAGTTCTTC; CDR3 protein: CASSFLAGGNEQFF
clone size: NA; D gene: TRBD2; J gene: TRBJ2-2; V gene: TRBV5-1; CDR3 DNA: TGCGCCAGCAGTCACCTCAGGGAGGGCGGGGAGCTGTTTTTT; CDR3 protein: CASSHLREGGELFF
clone size: NA; D gene: TRBD2; J gene: TRBJ2-5; V gene: TRBV2; CDR3 DNA: TGTGCCAGCAGCCCAGGACTAGCGGGGGGTCAAGAGACCCAGTACTTC; CDR3 protein: CASSPGLAGGQETQYF
clone size: NA; D gene: TRBD1; J gene: TRBJ2-7; V gene: TRBV10-3; CDR3 DNA: TGTGCCATCAGTGAGCCGCCCTCCTCAGGGGGCCGCTACGAGCAGTACTTC; CDR3 protein: CAISEPPSSGGRYEQYF
clone size: NA; D gene: NA; J gene: TRBJ1-1; V gene: TRBV9; CDR3 DNA: TGTGCCAGCAGCGTCGACACGTCTCGGACTGAAGCTTTCTTT; CDR3 protein: CASSVDTSRTEAFF
clone size: NA; D gene: NA; J gene: TRBJ2-7; V gene: TRBV28; CDR3 DNA: TGTGCCAGCAGTTACGGGCAGGGCTACGAGCAGTACTTC; CDR3 protein: CASSYGQGYEQYF
clone size: NA; D gene: NA; J gene: TRBJ1-1; V gene: TRBV20-1; CDR3 DNA: TGCAGTGCTAGTCCCCAGACAGTAGAAGCTTTCTTT; CDR3 protein: CSASPQTVEAFF
clone size: NA; D gene: TRBD1; J gene: TRBJ1-1; V gene: TRBV6-5; CDR3 DNA: TGTGCCAGCAGTCGACAGGGGGCGGTGAACACTGAAGCTTTCTTT; CDR3 protein: CASSRQGAVNTEAFF
clone size: NA; D gene: NA; J gene: TRBJ2-7; V gene: TRBV5-4; CDR3 DNA: TGTGCCAGCAGCTTGACTCGAAGCTCCTACGAGCAGTACTTC; CDR3 protein: CASSLTRSSYEQYF
clone size: NA; D gene: NA; J gene: TRBJ1-6; V gene: TRBV6-5; CDR3 DNA: TGTGCCAGCAGGGGTCCACAGGGTTATAATTCACCCCTCCACTTT; CDR3 protein: CASRGPQGYNSPLHF
clone size: NA; D gene: TRBD1; J gene: TRBJ1-2; V gene: TRBV4-1; CDR3 DNA: TGCGCCAGCAGCCAAACCGGCGGACAGGGAGTCTATGGCTACACCTTC; CDR3 protein: CASSQTGGQGVYGYTF
clone size: NA; D gene: TRBD1; J gene: TRBJ2-7; V gene: TRBV5-1; CDR3 DNA: TGCGCCAGCAGCGGCCGGGACAGGGGGCACGAGCAGTACTTC; CDR3 protein: CASSGRDRGHEQYF
clone size: NA; D gene: TRBD1; J gene: TRBJ2-7; V gene: TRBV9; CDR3 DNA: TGTGCCAGCAGCGTAGATGGCCGGACAGGTGGGGGTAGGGTCGAGCAGTACTTC; CDR3 protein: CASSVDGRTGGGRVEQYF
clone size: NA; D gene: NA; J gene: TRBJ2-1; V gene: TRBV9; CDR3 DNA: TGTGCCAGCAGCGACGGGACATCCTACAATGAGCAGTTCTTC; CDR3 protein: CASSDGTSYNEQFF
clone size: NA; D gene: TRBD2; J gene: TRBJ2-1; V gene: TRBV14; CDR3 DNA: TGTGCCAGCAGCCAAGCCGGGACTAGCGCGTTCTTC; CDR3 protein: CASSQAGTSAFF
clone size: NA; D gene: NA; J gene: TRBJ1-1; V gene: TRBV7-6; CDR3 DNA: TGTGCCAGCAGCTTAGTAACAGGGATGAACACTGAAGCTTTCTTT; CDR3 protein: CASSLVTGMNTEAFF
clone size: NA; D gene: NA; J gene: TRBJ2-5; V gene: TRBV24-1; CDR3 DNA: TGTGCCACCAGTGACCGGACTCTGGGGGAGACCCAGTACTTC; CDR3 protein: CATSDRTLGETQYF
clone size: NA; D gene: NA; J gene: TRBJ1-1; V gene: TRBV3-1/TRBV3-2; CDR3 DNA: TGTGCCAGCAGCCAAGATGACGGGGGAACCGAAGCTTTCTTT; CDR3 protein: CASSQDDGGTEAFF
clone size: NA; D gene: NA; J gene: TRBJ2-1; V gene: TRBV11-2; CDR3 DNA: TGTGCCAGCAGCCTCGGAGGGGCAGCAAACTCCTACAATGAGCAGTTCTTC; CDR3 protein: CASSLGGAANSYNEQFF
clone size: NA; D gene: TRBD2; J gene: TRBJ2-2; V gene: TRBV5-6; CDR3 DNA: TGTGCCAGCAGCCCGTCCCGATCAGCGGGGGGGTCCGGGGAGCTGTTTTTT; CDR3 protein: CASSPSRSAGGSGELFF
clone size: NA; D gene: NA; J gene: TRBJ2-1; V gene: TRBV3-1/TRBV3-2; CDR3 DNA: TGTGCCAGCAGCCAAAGTGGCCATGAGCAGTTCTTC; CDR3 protein: CASSQSGHEQFF
clone size: NA; D gene: NA; J gene: TRBJ1-6; V gene: TRBV30; CDR3 DNA: TGTGCCTGGAAAGCAGGGGCCGACTCCTATAATTCACCCCTCCACTTT; CDR3 protein: CAWKAGADSYNSPLHF
clone size: NA; D gene: TRBD1; J gene: TRBJ2-2; V gene: TRBV2; CDR3 DNA: TGTGCCAGCAGTGAACCGGGACAGGGACACACCGGGGAGCTGTTTTTT; CDR3 protein: CASSEPGQGHTGELFF
clone size: NA; D gene: TRBD2; J gene: TRBJ2-5; V gene: TRBV28; CDR3 DNA: TGTGCCAGCAGCCCTAGCGGGGGGGCGGAGAAGGAGCCCCAGTACTTC; CDR3 protein: CASSPSGGAEKEPQYF
clone size: NA; D gene: TRBD1; J gene: TRBJ1-6; V gene: TRBV19; CDR3 DNA: TGTGCCAGTGCCGAAAAGGGGGACAGGAATAATTCACCCCTCCACTTT; CDR3 protein: CASAEKGDRNNSPLHF
clone size: NA; D gene: TRBD1; J gene: TRBJ1-1; V gene: TRBV7-2; CDR3 DNA: TGTGCCAGCATTCGGACAGGGGGTACTGAAGCTTTCTTT; CDR3 protein: CASIRTGGTEAFF
clone size: once; D gene: NA; J gene: TRBJ1-2; V gene: TRBV5-6; CDR3 DNA: TGTGCCAGCAGCCGGGGGACGGACTATGGCTACACCTTC; CDR3 protein: CASSRGTDYGYTF
clone size: NA; D gene: NA; J gene: TRBJ1-4; V gene: TRBV5-5; CDR3 DNA: TGTGCCAGCAGCTTGGGACACGGATTGGGAACTAATGAAAAACTGTTTTTT; CDR3 protein: CASSLGHGLGTNEKLFF
clone size: NA; D gene: NA; J gene: TRBJ1-2; V gene: TRBV30; CDR3 DNA: TGTGCCTGGAGGGGAGACAGGTCCTATGGCTACACCTTC; CDR3 protein: CAWRGDRSYGYTF
clone size: NA; D gene: NA; J gene: TRBJ2-2; V gene: TRBV7-9; CDR3 DNA: TGTGCCAGCAGCTTAGTGGACATAAACACCGGGGAGCTGTTTTTT; CDR3 protein: CASSLVDINTGELFF
clone size: NA; D gene: TRBD2; J gene: TRBJ2-1; V gene: TRBV3-1/TRBV3-2; CDR3 DNA: TGTGCCAGCAGCCTACTAGCGGGCCACAATGAGCAGTTCTTC; CDR3 protein: CASSLLAGHNEQFF
clone size: NA; D gene: TRBD1; J gene: TRBJ1-4; V gene: TRBV6-1; CDR3 DNA: TGTGCCAGCAGGAGACAGGGTTTTGAAAAACTGTTTTTT; CDR3 protein: CASRRQGFEKLFF
clone size: once; D gene: TRBD1; J gene: TRBJ2-2; V gene: TRBV2; CDR3 DNA: TGTGCCAGCACCCTAGGGGGCCCCGGGGAGCTGTTTTTT; CDR3 protein: CASTLGGPGELFF
clone size: NA; D gene: TRBD1; J gene: TRBJ2-1; V gene: TRBV11-3; CDR3 DNA: TGTGCCAGCAGCTCCCGGGGACAGGGGGTTAGCAATGAGCAGTTCTTC; CDR3 protein: CASSSRGQGVSNEQFF
clone size: NA; D gene: TRBD2; J gene: TRBJ2-2; V gene: TRBV2; CDR3 DNA: TGTGCCAGCAGTGAAAAGCGGGGGAAAAACACCGGGGAGCTGTTTTTT; CDR3 protein: CASSEKRGKNTGELFF
clone size: NA; D gene: NA; J gene: TRBJ1-4; V gene: TRBV11-2; CDR3 DNA: TGTGCCAGCAGCTTACAGGGGACCAGGGAAAAACTGTTTTTT; CDR3 protein: CASSLQGTREKLFF
clone size: NA; D gene: NA; J gene: TRBJ2-7; V gene: TRBV4-3; CDR3 DNA: TGCGCCAGCAGCCCCCTTTTGCAGGGGAGCTACGAGCAGTACTTC; CDR3 protein: CASSPLLQGSYEQYF
clone size: NA; D gene: NA; J gene: TRBJ1-2; V gene: TRBV2; CDR3 DNA: TGTGCCAGCAGCCACGACCGCCGCGAGGGTCGGGGCTACACCTTC; CDR3 protein: CASSHDRREGRGYTF
clone size: NA; D gene: TRBD2; J gene: TRBJ2-1; V gene: TRBV29-1; CDR3 DNA: TGCAGCGCGCCAGGGACTAGCGGGGGGGCCGGCTACAATGAGCAGTTCTTC; CDR3 protein: CSAPGTSGGAGYNEQFF
clone size: NA; D gene: NA; J gene: TRBJ2-1; V gene: TRBV24-1; CDR3 DNA: TGTGCCACCAGTGCCATTCAGGGTCTCGGGAATGAGCAGTTCTTC; CDR3 protein: CATSAIQGLGNEQFF
clone size: NA; D gene: NA; J gene: TRBJ2-4; V gene: TRBV6-5; CDR3 DNA: TGTGCCAGCAGTTACCCCTTATCGAACATTCAGTACTTC; CDR3 protein: CASSYPLSNIQYF
clone size: NA; D gene: TRBD1; J gene: TRBJ2-7; V gene: TRBV27; CDR3 DNA: TGTGCCAGCAGTTCTCCGGGACAGGGGTACTACGAGCAGTACTTC; CDR3 protein: CASSSPGQGYYEQYF
clone size: NA; D gene: TRBD1; J gene: TRBJ2-2; V gene: TRBV5-6; CDR3 DNA: TGTGCCAGCAGCTGGCTAGGGGACAGCAGTACCGGGGAGCTGTTTTTT; CDR3 protein: CASSWLGDSSTGELFF
clone size: NA; D gene: TRBD1; J gene: TRBJ2-2; V gene: TRBV19; CDR3 DNA: TGTGCCAGTAGTATGGGGACAGCCTCGGCCGGGGAGCTGTTTTTT; CDR3 protein: CASSMGTASAGELFF
clone size: few; D gene: NA; J gene: TRBJ1-4; V gene: TRBV7-9; CDR3 DNA: TGTGCCAGCAGCGTCGGACACATCAATGAAAAACTGTTTTTT; CDR3 protein: CASSVGHINEKLFF
clone size: NA; D gene: TRBD1; J gene: TRBJ1-5; V gene: TRBV25-1; CDR3 DNA: TGTGCCAGCAGTGAATTCGACGACAGGGCTCAGCCCCAGCATTTT; CDR3 protein: CASSEFDDRAQPQHF
clone size: once; D gene: TRBD2; J gene: TRBJ2-1; V gene: TRBV11-3; CDR3 DNA: TGTGCCAGCAGCAAAGCTAGCGGGGGATGGAATGAGCAGTTCTTC; CDR3 protein: CASSKASGGWNEQFF
clone size: few; D gene: TRBD1; J gene: TRBJ1-6; V gene: TRBV11-1; CDR3 DNA: TGTGCCAGCAGCTTAACTGGACAGGGTAATTCACCCCTCCACTTT; CDR3 protein: CASSLTGQGNSPLHF